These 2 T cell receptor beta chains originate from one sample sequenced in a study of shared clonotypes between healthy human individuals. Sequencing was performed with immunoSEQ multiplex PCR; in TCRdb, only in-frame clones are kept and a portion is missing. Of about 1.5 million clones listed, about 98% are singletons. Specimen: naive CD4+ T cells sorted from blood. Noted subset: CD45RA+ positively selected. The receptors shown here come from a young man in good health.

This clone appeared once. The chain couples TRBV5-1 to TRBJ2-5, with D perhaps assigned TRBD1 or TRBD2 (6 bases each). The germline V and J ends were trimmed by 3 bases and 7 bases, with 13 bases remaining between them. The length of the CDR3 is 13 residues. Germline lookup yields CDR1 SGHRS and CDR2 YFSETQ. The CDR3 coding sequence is TGCGCCAGCAGCTCCCCCGGGGGCGGGACCCAGTACTTC. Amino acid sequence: CASSSPGGGTQYF.

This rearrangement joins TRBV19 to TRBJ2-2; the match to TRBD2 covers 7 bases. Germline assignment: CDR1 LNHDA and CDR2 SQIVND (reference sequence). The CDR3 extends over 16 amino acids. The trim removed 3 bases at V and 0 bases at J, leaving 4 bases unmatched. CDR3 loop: CASSIPSGTNTGELFF. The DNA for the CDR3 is TGTGCCAGTAGTATCCCTAGCGGAACGAACACCGGGGAGCTGTTTTTT.